This TCR beta chain is from a study of T cell repertoires in cytomegalovirus infection. Study conclusions and caveats: Across the ex vivo response, the dominant clonotypes were HLA-C-restricted CMV-specific TCR beta clonotypes. CMV carriers having the relevant HLA were flagged by cumulative public TCR beta family frequency.

This clonotype was picked up a small number of times. Antigen: not known. The CDR3 contains 15 residues. CDR1 is SGHVS, CDR2 FNYEAQ, per germline. Deletions cut 1 base from V and 7 bases from J, with 11 bases between. TCRdb reprocessed the reads via MiXCR and lists one record per CDR3 protein. This table has approximately 770,000 distinct CDR3 sequences, 25% to 35% appearing once. The specimen was cultured CD8+ T cells from PBMCs, collected from culture after CMV antigen stimulation. This receptor was obtained from a human donor in good health (CMV status not recorded). Some clones in this sample may be carry-over from other donors' samples. The chain links TRBV7-6 to TRBJ1-6; no reliable D call. DNA for the CDR3: TGTGCCAGCAGCTTAGAGGGAGGAAGGAATTCACCCCTCCACTTT. Translation: CASSLEGGRNSPLHF.